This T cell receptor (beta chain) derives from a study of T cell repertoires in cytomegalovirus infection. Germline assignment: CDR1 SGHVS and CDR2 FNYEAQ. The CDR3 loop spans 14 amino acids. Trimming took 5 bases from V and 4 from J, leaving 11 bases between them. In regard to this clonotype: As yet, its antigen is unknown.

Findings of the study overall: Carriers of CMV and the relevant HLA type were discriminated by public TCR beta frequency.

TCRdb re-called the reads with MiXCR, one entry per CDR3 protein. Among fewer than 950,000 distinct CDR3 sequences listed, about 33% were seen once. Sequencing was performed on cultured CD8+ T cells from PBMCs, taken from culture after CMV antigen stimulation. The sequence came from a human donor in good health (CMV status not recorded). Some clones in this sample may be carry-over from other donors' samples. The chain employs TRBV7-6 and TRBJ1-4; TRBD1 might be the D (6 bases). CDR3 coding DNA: TGTGCCAGCAGCCAAGGGGGGGTTAATGAAAAACTGTTTTTT. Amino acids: CASSQGGVNEKLFF.